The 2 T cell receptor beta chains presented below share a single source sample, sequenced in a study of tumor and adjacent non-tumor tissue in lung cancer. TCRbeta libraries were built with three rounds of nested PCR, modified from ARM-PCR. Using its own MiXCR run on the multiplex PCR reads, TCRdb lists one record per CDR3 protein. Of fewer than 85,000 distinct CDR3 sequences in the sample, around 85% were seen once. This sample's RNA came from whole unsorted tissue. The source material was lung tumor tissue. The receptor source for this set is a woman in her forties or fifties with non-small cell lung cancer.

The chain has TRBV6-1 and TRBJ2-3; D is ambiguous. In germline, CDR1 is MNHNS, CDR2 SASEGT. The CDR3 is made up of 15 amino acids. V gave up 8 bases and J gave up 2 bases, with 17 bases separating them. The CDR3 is CASVGGVVTTDTQYF. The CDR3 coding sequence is TGTGCCAGCGTCGGTGGGGTCGTGACCACAGATACGCAGTATTTT.

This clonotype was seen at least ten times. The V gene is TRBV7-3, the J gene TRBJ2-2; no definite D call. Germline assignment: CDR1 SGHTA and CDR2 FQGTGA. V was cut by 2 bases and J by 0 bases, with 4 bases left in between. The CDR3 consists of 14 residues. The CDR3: CASSLQANTGELFF. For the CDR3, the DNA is TGTGCCAGCAGCTTACAGGCGAACACCGGGGAGCTGTTTTTT.